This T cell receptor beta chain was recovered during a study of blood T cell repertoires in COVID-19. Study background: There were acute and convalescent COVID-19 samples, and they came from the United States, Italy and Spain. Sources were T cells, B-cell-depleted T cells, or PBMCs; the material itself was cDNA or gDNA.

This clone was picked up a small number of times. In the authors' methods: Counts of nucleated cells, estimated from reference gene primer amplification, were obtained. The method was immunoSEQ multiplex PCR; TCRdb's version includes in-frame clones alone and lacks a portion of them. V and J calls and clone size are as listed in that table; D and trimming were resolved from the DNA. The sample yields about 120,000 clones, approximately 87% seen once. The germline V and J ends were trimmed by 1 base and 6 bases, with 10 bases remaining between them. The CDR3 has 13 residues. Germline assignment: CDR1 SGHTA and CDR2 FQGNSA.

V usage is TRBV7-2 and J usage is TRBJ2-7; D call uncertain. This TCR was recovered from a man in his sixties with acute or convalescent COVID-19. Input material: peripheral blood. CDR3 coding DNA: TGTGCCAGCAGCTTAGGTGCAGTTCGCGAGCAGTACTTC. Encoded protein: CASSLGAVREQYF.